The next 16 T cell receptor beta chains were all read from a single sample in a study of T cell repertoires in cytomegalovirus infection. TCRdb re-called the reads with MiXCR, one entry per CDR3 protein. The data contain roughly 720,000 distinct CDR3 sequences, roughly 36% of them singletons. The sequenced sample was PBMCs. These receptors were collected from a human donor in good health (CMV status not recorded). Some clones in this sample may be carry-over from other donors' samples.

The gene calls are TRBV29-1 and TRBJ1-1; the D is unclear. There are 12 residues in the CDR3. V was cut by 7 bases and J by 0 bases, with 9 bases left in between. Germline assignment: CDR1 SQVTM and CDR2 ANQGSEA. The CDR3 loop reads CSAAALNTEAFF. Here the CDR3 DNA reads TGCAGCGCCGCCGCATTGAACACTGAAGCTTTCTTT.

The table lists this clonotype with many counts. This chain connects TRBV12-3 or TRBV12-4 to TRBJ1-5; D possibly corresponds to TRBD1 (6 bases). CDR3 size: 16 residues. The V and J ends lost 5 bases and 6 bases respectively, with 20 bases between them. CDR3 nucleotide sequence: TGTGCCAGCAGTCCCACAGGGAGTCGCCTAGGTCAGCCCCAGCATTTT. It codes for CASSPTGSRLGQPQHF.

The chain has TRBV15 and TRBJ2-3, with D unclear. V lost 6 bases and J lost 5, with 9 bases in between. The CDR3 consists of 12 residues. The germline V gene encodes CDR1 LNHNV and CDR2 YYDKDF (reference sequence). The CDR3 region is CATSGGEDTQYF. DNA for the CDR3: TGTGCCACCAGTGGTGGGGAAGATACGCAGTATTTT.

The chain links TRBV29-1 to TRBJ1-2, with D possibly matching TRBD1 (5 bases). The CDR3 length is 12 residues. Germline assignment: CDR1 SQVTM and CDR2 ANQGSEA. Trimming removed 6 bases from V and 5 bases from J, with 13 bases in between. CDR3 nucleotides: TGCAGCGTCCTACTGGGGGAGTATGGCTACACCTTC. It codes for CSVLLGEYGYTF.

This clonotype turned up a few times. This rearrangement joins TRBV6-5 to TRBJ2-5; D not resolved. The CDR3 covers 16 residues. V lost 4 bases to trimming and J lost 6 bases, with 21 bases between them. Per germline, CDR1 MNHEY and CDR2 SVGAGI. CDR3 amino acids: CASSSRRSLGMQTQYF. CDR3 coding DNA: TGTGCCAGCAGTTCTCGTAGGAGCCTTGGCATGCAGACCCAGTACTTC.

Remarks on this clonotype: One base away lies a much larger clone, so this may be a sequencing read error. The CDR3, as DNA: TGTGCCAGCAGCTCAGAGGGACAGGTTACAAACTATGGCTACACCTTC. Translated, it gives CASSSEGQVTNYGYTF. The V call is TRBV7-8, the J call TRBJ1-2; 8 nucleotides line up with TRBD1. Germline-derived CDR1 and CDR2 are SGHVS and FQNEAQ. J lost 2 bases, V lost 4 bases, and 9 bases had no gene match. The CDR3 contains 16 residues.

The chain joins TRBV7-6 to TRBJ1-1; no firm D call. V was clipped by 1 base and J by 1 base, with 16 bases between them. Germline-derived CDR1 and CDR2 are SGHVS and FNYEAQ. The CDR3 is 17 amino acids. The CDR3 DNA reads as TGTGCCAGCAGCTTAGGGATGGGGATGGCTGCGAACACTGAAGCTTTCTTT. It codes for CASSLGMGMAANTEAFF.

CDR3 amino acids: CASSPPGVVMEAFF. Here the CDR3 DNA reads TGCGCCAGCAGCCCCCCAGGGGTCGTTATGGAAGCTTTCTTT. The J gene is TRBJ1-1, the V gene TRBV4-1; weak D call: TRBD1 (6 bases). The CDR3 spans 14 residues. V lost 4 bases, J lost 8 bases, and 17 bases lay in between. Germline V gene lookup returns CDR1 MGHRA and CDR2 YSYEKL.

This chain joins TRBV27 and TRBJ1-6; TRBD1 matches 8 bases. CDR1 and CDR2 from the germline V gene are MNHEY and SMNVEV (reference sequence). V was clipped by 7 bases and J by 3 bases; unmatched bases: 2. CDR3 length equals 14 residues. This chain's CDR3 is CASTDRGYNSPLHF. Here the CDR3 DNA reads TGTGCCAGCACCGACAGGGGCTATAATTCACCCCTCCACTTT.

The chain is built from TRBV2 and TRBJ2-3, with 8 bases fitting TRBD2. The CDR3 is 15 amino acids. V was pared by 4 bases and J by 2 bases, with 5 bases of the junction left unmatched. Germline CDR1 is SNHLY and CDR2 is FYNNEI. The CDR3 loop is CASSVQRGLTDTQYF. In nucleotides, the CDR3 is TGTGCCAGCAGTGTCCAGCGGGGGCTCACAGATACGCAGTATTTT. The variable domain in full, with the rest retrieved from reference TRBV2 and TRBJ2-3, is EPEVTQTPSHQVTQMGQEVILRCVPISNHLYFYWYRQILGQKVEFLVSFYNNEISEKSEIFDDQFSVERPDGSNFTLKIRSTKLEDSAMYFCASSVQRGLTDTQYFGPGTRLTVL.

This sequence joins TRBV7-2 and TRBJ2-5; a weak D match, TRBD1 (5 bases). This CDR3 has 14 residues. Trimming cost V 5 bases and J 2 bases, with 12 bases left between them. In germline, CDR1 is SGHTA, CDR2 FQGNSA. The CDR3 DNA reads TGTGCCAGCAGCCATCGACAGACTCAAGAGACCCAGTACTTC. It encodes CASSHRQTQETQYF.

This clonotype was observed many times. The junction and the germline gene differ at one end; a read error may be behind it. The chain has TRBV5-1 and TRBJ1-2; 8 nucleotides agree with TRBD1. This CDR3 region has 14 residues. Germline CDR1 reads SGHRS; CDR2 reads YFSETQ. The CDR3: CASSSGQGNYGYTF. DNA for the CDR3: TGTGCCAGCAGTTCCGGACAGGGAAACTATGGCTACACCTTC.

V gene TRBV7-9 combines with J gene TRBJ1-6; possible D gene TRBD1, 6 bases. Germline V lookup: CDR1 SEHNR, CDR2 FQNEAQ (reference sequence). The V gene lost 4 bases and the J gene lost 8 bases, with 18 bases spanning the gap. CDR3 length: 16 amino acids. The CDR3 region is CASSSLNRVPYSPLHF. In nucleotides, the CDR3 is TGTGCCAGCAGCTCACTTAACAGGGTGCCTTATTCACCCCTCCACTTT.

J is TRBJ2-4 and V is TRBV19; tentatively, D is TRBD1 or TRBD2 (5 bases each). The CDR3 sequence is 17 residues long. CDR1 and CDR2 (germline): LNHDA, SQIVND (reference sequence). Trimming removed 3 bases at V and 1 base at J, with 16 bases between. The CDR3 protein is CASSIGEGHSAKNIQYF. The CDR3 DNA sequence: TGTGCCAGTAGTATTGGCGAGGGGCATTCGGCCAAAAACATTCAGTACTTC.

This chain connects TRBV28 to TRBJ2-4; no clear D. The CDR3 contains 13 residues. CDR1 and CDR2 from the germline V gene are MDHEN and SYDVKM. V lost 8 bases and J lost 7, with 15 bases in between. The CDR3 nucleotides are TGTGCCAGCCATTCGGTGGGCTACAACATTCAGTACTTC. It codes for CASHSVGYNIQYF. Complete variable domain (other parts from reference TRBV28 and TRBJ2-4): DVKVTQSSRYLVKRTGEKVFLECVQDMDHENMFWYRQDPGLGLRLIYFSYDVKMKEKGDIPEGYSVSREKKERFSLILESASTNQTSMYLCASHSVGYNIQYFGAGTRLSVL.

V gene TRBV12-3 or TRBV12-4 combines with J gene TRBJ1-4; D perhaps matches TRBD1 (5 bases). Between the trimmed V and J ends, which lost 6 bases and 4 bases, there was a span of 12 bases. The CDR3 totals 14 residues. The CDR3 reads CASSRDLINEKLFF. Written as DNA, the CDR3 is TGTGCCAGCAGCCGGGACCTTATTAATGAAAAACTGTTTTTT.